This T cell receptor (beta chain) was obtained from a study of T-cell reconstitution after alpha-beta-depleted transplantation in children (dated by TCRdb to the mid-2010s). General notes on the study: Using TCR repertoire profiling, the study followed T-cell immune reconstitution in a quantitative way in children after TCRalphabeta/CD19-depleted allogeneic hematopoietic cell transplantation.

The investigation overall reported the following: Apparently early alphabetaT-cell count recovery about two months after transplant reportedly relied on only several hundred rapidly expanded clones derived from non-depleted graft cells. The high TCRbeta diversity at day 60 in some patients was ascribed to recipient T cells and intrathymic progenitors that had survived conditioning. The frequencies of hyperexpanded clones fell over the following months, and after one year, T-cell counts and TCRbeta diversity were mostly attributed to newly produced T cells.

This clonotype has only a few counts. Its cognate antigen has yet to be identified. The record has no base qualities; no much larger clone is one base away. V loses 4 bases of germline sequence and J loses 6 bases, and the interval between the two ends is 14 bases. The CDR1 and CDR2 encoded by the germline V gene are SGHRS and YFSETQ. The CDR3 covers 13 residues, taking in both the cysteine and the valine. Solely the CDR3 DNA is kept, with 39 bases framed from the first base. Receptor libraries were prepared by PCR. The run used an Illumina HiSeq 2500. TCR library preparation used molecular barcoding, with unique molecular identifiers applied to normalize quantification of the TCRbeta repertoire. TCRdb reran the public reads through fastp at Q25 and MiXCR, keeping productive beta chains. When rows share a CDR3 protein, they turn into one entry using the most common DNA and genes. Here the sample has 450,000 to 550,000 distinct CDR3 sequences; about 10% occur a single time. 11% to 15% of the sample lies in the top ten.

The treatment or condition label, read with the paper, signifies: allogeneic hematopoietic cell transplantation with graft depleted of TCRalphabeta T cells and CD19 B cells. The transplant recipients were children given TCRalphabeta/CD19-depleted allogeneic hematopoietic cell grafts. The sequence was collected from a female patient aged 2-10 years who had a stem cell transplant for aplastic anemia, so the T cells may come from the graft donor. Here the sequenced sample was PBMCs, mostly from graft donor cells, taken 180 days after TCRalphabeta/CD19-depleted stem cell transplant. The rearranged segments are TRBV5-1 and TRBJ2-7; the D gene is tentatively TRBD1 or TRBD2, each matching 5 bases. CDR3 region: CASSMGPGSEQYV. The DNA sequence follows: TGCGCCAGCAGCATGGGACCGGGGAGCGAGCAGTACGTC.